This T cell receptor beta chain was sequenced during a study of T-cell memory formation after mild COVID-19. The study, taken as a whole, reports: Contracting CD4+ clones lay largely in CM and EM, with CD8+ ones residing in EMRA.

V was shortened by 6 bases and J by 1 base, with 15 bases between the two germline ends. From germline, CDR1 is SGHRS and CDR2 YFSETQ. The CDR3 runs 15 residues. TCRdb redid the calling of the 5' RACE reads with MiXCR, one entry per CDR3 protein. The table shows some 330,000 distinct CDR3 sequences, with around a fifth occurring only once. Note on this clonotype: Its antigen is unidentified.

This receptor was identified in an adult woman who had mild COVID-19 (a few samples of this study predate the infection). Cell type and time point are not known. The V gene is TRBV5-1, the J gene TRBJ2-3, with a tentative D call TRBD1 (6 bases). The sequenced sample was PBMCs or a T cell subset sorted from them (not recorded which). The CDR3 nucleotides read TGCGCCAGCATCCGGACTGAGGGGGGCACAGATACGCAGTATTTT. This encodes CASIRTEGGTDTQYF.